This TCR beta chain was observed in a study of long-term antiretroviral therapy in people with HIV (dated by TCRdb to 2021 to 2024). The study in broad terms: Collection of the earliest samples took place about a decade ahead of the 2015 WHO recommendation for immediate ART, at a time when ART was typically delayed until CD4 counts fell. About 35% of the 30 participants with HIV were female. Test extractions of a monoclonal T-cell line alongside about 35 polyclonal samples showed no cross-contamination during QIAcube processing. A retrospective serial study tested whether changes in peripheral blood TRB repertoire composition and diversity were associated with ART initiation and durable HIV suppression. The cohort contributed about 180 cryopreserved PBMC samples from under 35 adults with confirmed HIV infection, collected serially over a mean of around six years (range 1-12).

This clone was observed a single time. The specificity of this receptor is unknown. No clone much larger than this one lies a single base away; base qualities are absent. What the study reported, not specific to this receptor: Inferences about post-ART repertoire changes were limited because no data were available on ART adherence, viral resistance or therapy changes. HIV repertoires had narrower CDR3 length ranges than controls, and the network structure suggested an antigen-experienced repertoire that shifted only slightly toward naive after ART. Expanded TRB clones identified before ART initiation dominated the repertoire across all time points, though the dominance fluctuated and decreased in many PLHIV after ART. Starting ART was linked to a significant rise in TRB diversity, yet even after long-term ART the diversity remained significantly lower than in transplant donor controls. Owing to limited PBMC availability, only the TCR beta chain was sequenced, without alpha chain pairing. The samples span the years 2004 to 2017, and the ART regimens used may be less effective than current regimens. Because cell numbers in pre-ART samples were limited, unsorted PBMC were profiled instead of sorted CD4+ and CD8+ T cells.

The CDR3 sequence holds 15 residues, the cysteine and phenylalanine included. Only the CDR3 DNA is retained, 45 bases long and in frame from the first base. After removal of 2 bases from V and 8 bases from J, the junction retains 8 bases not matched to a gene. In the germline V gene, CDR1 corresponds to KGHSH and CDR2 to LQKENI. The immunoSEQ hsTCRB v3.0 assay was used at survey level resolution to sequence the TRB variable region. The target sequencing depth for TRB was about 40,000-50,000 T-cell genomes per sample. An Illumina MiSeq with a v3 150-cycle kit was used to sequence the pooled TRB libraries. For the original study's pipeline: Repertoire analysis was run in R within a reproducible Nextflow workflow that covered QC, data transformation and analysis. LymphoSeq2, an R package for exploring AIRR-Seq data, was used to implement the custom analyses. Several samples that yielded fewer than 5000 total TRB sequences were excluded, so that some 190 HIV repertoires were analyzed. Among the approximately 180 retained HIV repertoires, 55 to 65 were collected before ART initiation and 120 to 130 were collected after ART initiation. Repertoires were downsampled to 5000 TRB nucleotide sequences, and summary statistics were averaged over 100 downsampling iterations. Only TRB sequences with CDR3 regions of at least seven amino acids were retained for analysis. Two measures captured diversity: a Shannon entropy-derived clonality score and the Gini coefficient. In the repertoire networks, any two of the top 5000 CDR3 amino acid sequences were connected whenever the two sequences differed by an edit distance of one. Antigen specificity groups and MHC restriction were predicted for TRB CDR3 amino acid sequences with GLIPH2. CDR3 amino acid sequences were matched against VDJdb and McPAS-TCR to flag known CMV, EBV, HIV or tissue antigen associations. Pre-ART, post-ART and control groups were compared with Wilcoxon signed-rank tests and Holm-Bonferroni correction. Drawn from immuneACCESS, this table holds only the in-frame rearrangements with V and J called that TCRdb kept. Clones are partly lost; checked studies trace under half to an unresolved V gene and leave the rest unexplained. The V and J calls and clone size were taken over from that table, and D and trimming were inferred from the DNA. In this sample the table shows tens of thousands of clones, approximately 85% of which occur a single time. The ten largest clones add up to roughly 5% of the sample.

Inclusion was restricted to participants for whom at least one PBMC sample before ART initiation and at least two post-ART samples were available. Treatment was received in the United States of America by all participants with HIV. Cryopreserved samples of roughly 0.95-10 million PBMC were thawed and washed before DNA extraction. At the time of the earliest PBMC sample, participants with HIV were aged between roughly 23 and 60 years. Per participant, PBMC samples came from 1-4 timepoints prior to ART initiation and 2-8 timepoints following ART initiation, for a median of 7 samples. For every participant, serial HIV viral load, CD4+ T-cell count, ART history and demographic data were obtained. Using a Qiagen kit on a QIAcube, genomic DNA was extracted from unsorted PBMC, with samples processed in batches of 12.

The sequenced sample was unsorted PBMCs, obtained 2.8 years before starting antiretroviral therapy. The TCR sequence derives from a woman aged 30 to 39 with HIV. The chain was built from TRBV18 and TRBJ1-4, with 7 central nucleotides matching TRBD1. The CDR3 sequence is CASSPKTGEFEKLFF. The nucleotides read TGTGCCAGCTCACCAAAAACAGGGGAATTCGAAAAACTGTTTTTT.